This T cell receptor beta chain was obtained from a study of T cell repertoires in urothelial bladder cancer. Study findings and constraints: One T-cell clone reached up to about 15% of carcinoma infiltrating lymphocytes.

Germline-derived CDR1 and CDR2 are SGHRS and YFSETQ. The CDR3 has 15 residues. The V end was cut by 4 bases, the J end by 3 bases, with 14 bases between. A single count supports this clone. Antigen specificity is unknown. TCRdb's copy holds only in-frame clones and misses some; the assay was immunoSEQ multiplex PCR. The sample lists roughly 11,000 clones, around 68% occurring once. Sequencing was carried out using tumor-infiltrating cells from bladder cancer. The source of this sequence is a human donor with a benign inflammatory bladder lesion. The chain joins TRBV5-1 to TRBJ2-1; no clear D. The CDR3 DNA reads as TGCGCCAGCAGCCCAGGACGGCGGTACTACAATGAGCAGTTCTTC. It yields the protein CASSPGRRYYNEQFF.